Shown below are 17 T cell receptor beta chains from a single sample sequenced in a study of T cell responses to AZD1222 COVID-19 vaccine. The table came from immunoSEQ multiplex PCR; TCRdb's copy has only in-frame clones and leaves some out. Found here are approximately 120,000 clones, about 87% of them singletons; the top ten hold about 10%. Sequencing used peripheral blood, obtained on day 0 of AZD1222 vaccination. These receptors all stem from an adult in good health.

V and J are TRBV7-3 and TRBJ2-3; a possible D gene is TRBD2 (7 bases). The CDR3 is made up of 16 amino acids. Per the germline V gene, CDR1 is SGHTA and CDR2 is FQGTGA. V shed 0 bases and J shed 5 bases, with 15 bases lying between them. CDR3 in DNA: TGTGCCAGCAGCTTAACGTTGGCAGGGGAGGGAGATACGCAGTATTTT. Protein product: CASSLTLAGEGDTQYF.

The DNA of the CDR3 is TGTGCCATCAGTGAAATCGGGGAGCTGTTTTTT. Amino acid sequence: CAISEIGELFF. This sequence joins TRBV10-3 and TRBJ2-2; D gene ambiguous. CDR3 length: 11 amino acids. Germline values: CDR1 ENHRY, CDR2 SYGVKD. Trimming left V 3 bases short and J 7 bases short, with 3 bases between.

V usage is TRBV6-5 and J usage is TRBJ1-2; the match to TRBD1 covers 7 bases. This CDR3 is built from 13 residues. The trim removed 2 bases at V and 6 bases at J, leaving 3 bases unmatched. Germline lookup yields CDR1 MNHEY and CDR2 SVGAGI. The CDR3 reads CASSYKGGDGYTF. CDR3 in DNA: TGTGCCAGCAGTTACAAAGGGGGCGATGGCTACACCTTC.

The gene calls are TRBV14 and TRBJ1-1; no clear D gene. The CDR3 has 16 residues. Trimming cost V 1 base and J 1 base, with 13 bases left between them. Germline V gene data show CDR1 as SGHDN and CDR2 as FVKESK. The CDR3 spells CASSQVGGYANTEAFF. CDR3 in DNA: TGTGCCAGCAGCCAAGTTGGCGGGTACGCGAACACTGAAGCTTTCTTT.

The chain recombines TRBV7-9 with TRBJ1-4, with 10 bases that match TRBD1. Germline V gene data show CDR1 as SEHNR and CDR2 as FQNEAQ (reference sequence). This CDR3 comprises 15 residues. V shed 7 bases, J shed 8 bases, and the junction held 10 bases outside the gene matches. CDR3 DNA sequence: TGTGCCAGCACACCTCCAGGGACAGGGGAGGAAAAACTGTTTTTT. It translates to CASTPPGTGEEKLFF.

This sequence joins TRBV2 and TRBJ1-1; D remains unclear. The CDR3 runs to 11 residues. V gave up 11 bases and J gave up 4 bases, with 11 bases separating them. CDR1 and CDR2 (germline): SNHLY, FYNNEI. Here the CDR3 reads CALAPTTEAFF. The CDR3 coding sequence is TGTGCCCTCGCACCGACCACTGAAGCTTTCTTT. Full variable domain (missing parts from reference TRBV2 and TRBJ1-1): EPEVTQTPSHQVTQMGQEVILRCVPISNHLYFYWYRQILGQKVEFLVSFYNNEISEKSEIFDDQFSVERPDGSNFTLKIRSTKLEDSAMYFCALAPTTEAFFGQGTRLTVV.

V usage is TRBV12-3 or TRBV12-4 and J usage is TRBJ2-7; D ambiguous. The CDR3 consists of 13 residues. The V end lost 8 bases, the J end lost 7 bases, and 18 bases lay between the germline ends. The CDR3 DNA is TGTGCCAGCTCGACACGCGACCTATCGGAGCAGTACTTC. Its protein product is CASSTRDLSEQYF.

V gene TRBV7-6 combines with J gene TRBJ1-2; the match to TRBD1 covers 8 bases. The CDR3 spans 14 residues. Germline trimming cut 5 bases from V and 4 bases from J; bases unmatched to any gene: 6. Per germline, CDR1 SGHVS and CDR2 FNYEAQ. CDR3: CASSTGQGIYGYTF. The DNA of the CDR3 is TGTGCCAGCAGCACAGGACAGGGAATCTATGGCTACACCTTC. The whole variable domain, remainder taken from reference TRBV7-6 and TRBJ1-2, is GAGVSQSPRYKVTKRGQDVALRCDPISGHVSLYWYRQALGQGPEFLTYFNYEAQQDKSGLPNDRFSAERPEGSISTLTIQRTEQRDSAMYRCASSTGQGIYGYTFGSGTRLTVV.

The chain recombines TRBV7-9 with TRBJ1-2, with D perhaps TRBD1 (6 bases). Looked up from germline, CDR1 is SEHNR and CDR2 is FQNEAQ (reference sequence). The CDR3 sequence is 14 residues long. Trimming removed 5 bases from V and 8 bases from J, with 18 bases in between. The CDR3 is CASSPRRGGVGYTF. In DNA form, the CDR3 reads TGTGCCAGCAGCCCCCGTCGAGGGGGGGTCGGCTACACCTTC.

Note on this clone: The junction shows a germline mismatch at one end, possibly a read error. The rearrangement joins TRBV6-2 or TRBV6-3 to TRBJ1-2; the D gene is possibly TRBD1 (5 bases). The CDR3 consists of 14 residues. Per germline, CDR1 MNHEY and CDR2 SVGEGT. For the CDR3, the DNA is TGTGCCAGCAGTTACAGGACACCTAAATATGGCTACACCTTC. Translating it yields CASSYRTPKYGYTF.

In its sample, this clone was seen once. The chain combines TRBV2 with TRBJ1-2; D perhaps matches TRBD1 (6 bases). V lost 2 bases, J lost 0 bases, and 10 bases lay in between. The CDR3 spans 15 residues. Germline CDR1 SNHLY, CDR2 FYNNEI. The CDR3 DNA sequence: TGTGCCAGCAGTGAACAATGGGACACTAACTATGGCTACACCTTC. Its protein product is CASSEQWDTNYGYTF.

As DNA, the CDR3 is TGTGCCAGCAACAAAGCCACTGGCTCCTACAATGAGCAGTTCTTC. Translating gives CASNKATGSYNEQFF. The V gene is TRBV27, the J gene TRBJ2-1; D is uncertain. The CDR3 length is 15 residues. Germline CDR1 is MNHEY and CDR2 is SMNVEV (reference sequence). Trimming shortened V by 7 bases and J by 0 bases, and 13 bases separated the two germline ends.

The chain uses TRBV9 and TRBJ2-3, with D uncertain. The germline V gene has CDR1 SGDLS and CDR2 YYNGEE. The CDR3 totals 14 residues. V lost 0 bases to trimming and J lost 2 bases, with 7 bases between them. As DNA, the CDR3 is TGTGCCAGCAGCGTAGGGTTGGTCACAGATACGCAGTATTTT. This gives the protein CASSVGLVTDTQYF.

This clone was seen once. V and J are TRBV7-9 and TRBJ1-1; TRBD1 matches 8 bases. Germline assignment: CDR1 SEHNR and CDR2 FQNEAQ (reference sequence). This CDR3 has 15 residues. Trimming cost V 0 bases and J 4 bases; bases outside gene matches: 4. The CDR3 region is CASSLARGQTTEAFF. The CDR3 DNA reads TGTGCCAGCAGCTTAGCCAGGGGGCAGACCACTGAAGCTTTCTTT. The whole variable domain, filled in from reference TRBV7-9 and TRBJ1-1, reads DTGVSQNPRHKITKRGQNVTFRCDPISEHNRLYWYRQTLGQGPEFLTYFQNEAQLEKSRLLSDRFSAERPKGSFSTLEIQRTEQGDSAMYLCASSLARGQTTEAFFGQGTRLTVV.

Here the CDR3 DNA reads TGTGCCAGCAGTCTCACGTGGGGGGGGTACCGGGACAGCACCTTGAACACTGAAGCTTTCTTT. It codes for CASSLTWGGYRDSTLNTEAFF. This sequence joins TRBV6-6 and TRBJ1-1; 7 nucleotides match TRBD1. V shed 5 bases, J shed 0 bases, and the junction held 24 bases outside the gene matches. Germline V gives CDR1 MNHNY, CDR2 SVGAGI (reference sequence). The CDR3 totals 21 residues.

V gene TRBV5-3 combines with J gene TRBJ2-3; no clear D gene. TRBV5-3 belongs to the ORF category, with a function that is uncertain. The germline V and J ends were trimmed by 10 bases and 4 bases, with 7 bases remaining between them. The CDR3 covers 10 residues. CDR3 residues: CAYPPDTQYF. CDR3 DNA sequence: TGTGCCTACCCCCCAGATACGCAGTATTTT.

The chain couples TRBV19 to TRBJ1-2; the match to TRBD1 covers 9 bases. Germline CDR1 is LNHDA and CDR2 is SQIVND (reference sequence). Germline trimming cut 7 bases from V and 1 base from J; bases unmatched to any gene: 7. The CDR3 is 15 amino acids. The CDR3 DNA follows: TGTGCCAGTAAAAAGACAGGGGGTTATAACTATGGCTACACCTTC. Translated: CASKKTGGYNYGYTF.